This T cell receptor (beta chain) was found in a study of CXCR3-negative and CXCR3-positive naive CD8 T cells. As to this clonotype: Its antigen remains unknown.

The study, taken as a whole, reports: Naive cells positive for CXCR3 carried more hydrophobic TRB CDR3s than CXCR3-negative ones. CXCR3 expression dropped partially after cryopreservation, and most assays relied on fresh PBMCs.

The CDR3 consists of 13 residues. Germline values: CDR1 MGHRA, CDR2 YSYEKL. Preparation of TRB cDNA libraries relied on 5' RACE carrying UMI labels. TCRdb reprocessed the 5' RACE reads and stores each CDR3 protein as one record, lacking DNA. The table lists 150,000 to 180,000 distinct CDR3 sequences. CD45RO-CCR7+CD27+CD95- expression identified naive CD8+ T cells. The source of this sequence is a human donor in good health. Some clones in this sample may be carry-over from other donors' samples. Sequencing was done on a sample of naive CXCR3+ CD8+ T cells from blood. Regarding subset: CD45RO-CCR7+CD27+CD95- naive CD8+ T cells expressing CXCR3 (TNR3+). The gene calls are TRBV4-1 and TRBJ2-2; TCRdb lists TRBD1, though no DNA is available to test this call. Here the CDR3 reads CASRPGAGEELFF.